The T cell receptor (beta chain) under discussion was sequenced for a study of OX40 agonist ivuxolimab in advanced cancers. Study-wide findings and caveats: Expanded clones were, on average, more numerous among CD8+ T cells than CD4+. Clonal expansion was among the lowest in partial responders at 0.1-3.0 mg/kg, especially CD8+.

Patients with autoimmune history or systemic immunosuppression were excluded. At baseline, cycle 4 day 1, and cycle 7 day 1, blood was sampled. Comment on this clone: Its antigen is still unknown.

The CDR3 is 14 residues long. Trimming removed 3 bases at V and 7 bases at J, with 16 bases between. Germline V gene data show CDR1 as MNHEY and CDR2 as SMNVEV (reference sequence). Repertoires were generated with immunoSEQ multiplex PCR, while TCRdb's copy carries only in-frame clones and drops some. The sample holds about 73,000 clones, 80% to 95% seen once. This sample comprised CD4+ or CD8+ T cells sorted from blood, obtained in a trial of the OX40 agonist ivuxolimab. The sequence came from an adult with an advanced solid tumor such as melanoma, head and neck, liver or kidney cancer. This chain uses TRBV27 with TRBJ2-7; tentative D call: TRBD1 (5 bases). Written as DNA, the CDR3 is TGTGCCAGCAGTTTCGGGCAGGGTTCCACGGAGCAGTACTTC. Its protein product is CASSFGQGSTEQYF.